Sequencing of this T cell receptor beta chain was carried out in a study of blood T cell repertoires in COVID-19. Turning to the study itself: PBMCs, B-cell-depleted T cells, or T cells provided the cDNA or gDNA that made up the material.

V lost 4 bases and J lost 5; bases outside the gene matches: 9. Germline V gene data show CDR1 as MNHEY and CDR2 as SVGEGT. This CDR3 contains 15 residues. Method: immunoSEQ multiplex PCR; TCRdb's copy keeps in-frame clones and lacks some. Of approximately 180,000 clones listed, about four fifths are singletons. The TCR originated in a woman older than 75 with COVID-19, enrolled during active disease. This rearrangement joins TRBV6-2 or TRBV6-3 to TRBJ2-7; 9 bases are shared with TRBD1. Material: peripheral blood. DNA of the CDR3: TGTGCCAGCAGTTCCCTGGGACAGGGTCTCAACGAGCAGTACTTC. The encoded protein is CASSSLGQGLNEQYF.